These 5 T cell receptor beta chains originate from one sample sequenced in a study of blood T cell repertoires in COVID-19. Data came from immunoSEQ multiplex PCR; TCRdb stores just in-frame clones and leaves some out. The table shows around 210,000 clones, with roughly 88% occurring only once. The sample comprised peripheral blood. These receptors originate from a man aged 45-65 years with COVID-19, enrolled during active disease.

This chain connects TRBV28 to TRBJ2-7; D not certain. The CDR3 runs to 11 residues. The V end lost 3 bases, the J end lost 4 bases, and 4 bases lay between the germline ends. CDR1 and CDR2 (germline): MDHEN, SYDVKM. CDR3 amino acids: CASSFSYEQYF. In DNA form, the CDR3 reads TGTGCCAGCAGTTTTTCTTACGAGCAGTACTTC.

The J gene is TRBJ1-4, the V gene TRBV7-9; 9 bases fit TRBD1. The J segment lost 12 bases and the V segment lost 5 bases, leaving 7 bases of the junction unmatched. Germline V lookup: CDR1 SEHNR, CDR2 FQNEAQ (reference sequence). The CDR3 is 13 amino acids. The CDR3 nucleotides read TGTGCCAGCAGCGAGGGACAGGGAATTGAACTGTTTTTT. Translating it yields CASSEGQGIELFF.

The chain recombines TRBV7-2 with TRBJ2-6, with D perhaps TRBD2 (5 bases). The V and J ends lost 4 bases and 2 bases respectively, with 12 bases between them. CDR1 is SGHTA and CDR2 is FQGNSA in the germline V gene. The CDR3 consists of 16 residues. CDR3 region: CASSYTRGTGANVLTF. The CDR3 bases are TGTGCCAGCAGCTACACTCGGGGTACTGGGGCCAACGTCCTGACTTTC. Based on the CDR3 plus reference TRBV7-2 and TRBJ2-6, the full variable domain is GAGVSQSPSNKVTEKGKDVELRCDPISGHTALYWYRQSLGQGLEFLIYFQGNSAPDKSGLPSDRFSAERTGGSVSTLTIQRTQQEDSAVYLCASSYTRGTGANVLTFGAGSRLTVL.

V is TRBV5-5 and J is TRBJ2-7; possible D gene TRBD1, 5 bases. This CDR3 has 15 residues. V lost 1 base to trimming and J lost 2 bases, with 13 bases between them. CDR1 is SGHKS, CDR2 YYEKEE, per germline (reference sequence). CDR3: CASSLSRVGAYEQYF. In nucleotides, the CDR3 is TGTGCCAGCAGCTTGTCCAGGGTTGGGGCCTACGAGCAGTACTTC. The whole variable domain, remainder taken from reference TRBV5-5 and TRBJ2-7, is DAGVTQSPTHLIKTRGQQVTLRCSPISGHKSVSWYQQVLGQGPQFIFQYYEKEERGRGNFPDRFSARQFPNYSSELNVNALLLGDSALYLCASSLSRVGAYEQYFGPGTRLTVT.

The chain recombines TRBV18 with TRBJ1-2; D ambiguous. The CDR3 is made up of 14 amino acids. V was cut by 3 bases and J by 3 bases, with 11 bases left in between. Looked up from germline, CDR1 is KGHSH and CDR2 is LQKENI. CDR3 sequence: CASSPAEVYYGYTF. The CDR3 nucleotides are TGTGCCAGCTCACCGGCAGAGGTTTACTATGGCTACACCTTC.